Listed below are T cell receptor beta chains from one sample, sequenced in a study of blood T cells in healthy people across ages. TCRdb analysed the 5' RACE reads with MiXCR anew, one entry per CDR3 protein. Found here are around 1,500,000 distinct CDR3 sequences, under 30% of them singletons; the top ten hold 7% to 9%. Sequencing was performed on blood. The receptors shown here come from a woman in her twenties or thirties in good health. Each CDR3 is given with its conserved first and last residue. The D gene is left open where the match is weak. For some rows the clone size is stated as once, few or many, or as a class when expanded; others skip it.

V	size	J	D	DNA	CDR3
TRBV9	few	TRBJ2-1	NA	TGTGCCAGCATTCTGAATAACCCGGGGTACAATGAGCAGTTCTTC	CASILNNPGYNEQFF
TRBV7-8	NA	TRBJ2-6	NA	TGTGCCAGCAGCTTAGGACAGGTCCTAGGGGCCAACGTCCTGACTTTC	CASSLGQVLGANVLTF
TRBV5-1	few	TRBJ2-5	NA	TGCGCCAGCAGCCGGACGCCGGGCGGGTCCCAAGAGACCCAGTACTTC	CASSRTPGGSQETQYF
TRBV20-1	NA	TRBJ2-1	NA	TGCAGTGCTCAAGGGGCCGCCTACAATGAGCAGTTCTTC	CSAQGAAYNEQFF
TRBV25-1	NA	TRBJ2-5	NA	TGTGCCAGCAGTGACCCTGGTGGGATAGAGACCCAGTACTTC	CASSDPGGIETQYF
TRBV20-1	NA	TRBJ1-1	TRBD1	TGCAGTGCTAGACTGGGGACAGGGTGGGTACCTGAAGCTTTCTTT	CSARLGTGWVPEAFF
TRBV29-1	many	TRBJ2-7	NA	TGCAGCGTCGGAGGGTTGTCCGAGCAGTACTTC	CSVGGLSEQYF
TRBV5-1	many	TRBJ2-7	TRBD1	TGCGCCAGCAGCTCCGGGACAGGGAATACCGAGCAGTACTTC	CASSSGTGNTEQYF
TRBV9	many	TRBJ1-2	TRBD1	TGTGCCAGCAGCGGGGACAGCCCAATTGGCTACACCTTC	CASSGDSPIGYTF
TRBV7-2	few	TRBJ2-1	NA	TGTGCCAGCAGCTTAGACCCGACTAGATCGGTTGAGCAGTTCTTC	CASSLDPTRSVEQFF
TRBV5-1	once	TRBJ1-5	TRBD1	TGCGCCAGCAGCATCGACGGACAGGGCGGTCAGCCCCAGCATTTT	CASSIDGQGGQPQHF
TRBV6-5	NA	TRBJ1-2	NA	TGTGCCAGCAGCCCTAACAGGGACGATGGCTACACCTTC	CASSPNRDDGYTF
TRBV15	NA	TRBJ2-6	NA	TGTGCCGCCCAACGTAGTTCTGGGGCCAACGTCCTGACTTTC	CAAQRSSGANVLTF
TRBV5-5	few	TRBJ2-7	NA	TGTGCCAGCAGCTTGGACTGGCTAGCCCACGAGCAGTACTTC	CASSLDWLAHEQYF
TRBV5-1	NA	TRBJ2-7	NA	TGCGCCAGCAGCTTGGTGGTCGTCGGCTCCTACGAGCAGTACTTC	CASSLVVVGSYEQYF
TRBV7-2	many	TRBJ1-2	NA	TGTGCCAGCAGCAAAGACCGGCAACAGCTATACACCTTC	CASSKDRQQLYTF
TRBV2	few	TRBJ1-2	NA	TGTGCCAGCAGTGAACAGGGTGGAGACTATGGCTACACCTTC	CASSEQGGDYGYTF
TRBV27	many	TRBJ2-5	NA	TGTGCCAGCAGTTTAGCTGGTCCGGAGGGGGAGACCCAGTACTTC	CASSLAGPEGETQYF
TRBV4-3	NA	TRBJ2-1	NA	TGCGCCAACAGCGGAAAGGGCGACGGCTACAATGAGCAGTTCTTC	CANSGKGDGYNEQFF
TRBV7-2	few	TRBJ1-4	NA	TGTGCCAGCAGCTTGGAAGGGGCTGTAAATGACAAACTGTTTTTT	CASSLEGAVNDKLFF